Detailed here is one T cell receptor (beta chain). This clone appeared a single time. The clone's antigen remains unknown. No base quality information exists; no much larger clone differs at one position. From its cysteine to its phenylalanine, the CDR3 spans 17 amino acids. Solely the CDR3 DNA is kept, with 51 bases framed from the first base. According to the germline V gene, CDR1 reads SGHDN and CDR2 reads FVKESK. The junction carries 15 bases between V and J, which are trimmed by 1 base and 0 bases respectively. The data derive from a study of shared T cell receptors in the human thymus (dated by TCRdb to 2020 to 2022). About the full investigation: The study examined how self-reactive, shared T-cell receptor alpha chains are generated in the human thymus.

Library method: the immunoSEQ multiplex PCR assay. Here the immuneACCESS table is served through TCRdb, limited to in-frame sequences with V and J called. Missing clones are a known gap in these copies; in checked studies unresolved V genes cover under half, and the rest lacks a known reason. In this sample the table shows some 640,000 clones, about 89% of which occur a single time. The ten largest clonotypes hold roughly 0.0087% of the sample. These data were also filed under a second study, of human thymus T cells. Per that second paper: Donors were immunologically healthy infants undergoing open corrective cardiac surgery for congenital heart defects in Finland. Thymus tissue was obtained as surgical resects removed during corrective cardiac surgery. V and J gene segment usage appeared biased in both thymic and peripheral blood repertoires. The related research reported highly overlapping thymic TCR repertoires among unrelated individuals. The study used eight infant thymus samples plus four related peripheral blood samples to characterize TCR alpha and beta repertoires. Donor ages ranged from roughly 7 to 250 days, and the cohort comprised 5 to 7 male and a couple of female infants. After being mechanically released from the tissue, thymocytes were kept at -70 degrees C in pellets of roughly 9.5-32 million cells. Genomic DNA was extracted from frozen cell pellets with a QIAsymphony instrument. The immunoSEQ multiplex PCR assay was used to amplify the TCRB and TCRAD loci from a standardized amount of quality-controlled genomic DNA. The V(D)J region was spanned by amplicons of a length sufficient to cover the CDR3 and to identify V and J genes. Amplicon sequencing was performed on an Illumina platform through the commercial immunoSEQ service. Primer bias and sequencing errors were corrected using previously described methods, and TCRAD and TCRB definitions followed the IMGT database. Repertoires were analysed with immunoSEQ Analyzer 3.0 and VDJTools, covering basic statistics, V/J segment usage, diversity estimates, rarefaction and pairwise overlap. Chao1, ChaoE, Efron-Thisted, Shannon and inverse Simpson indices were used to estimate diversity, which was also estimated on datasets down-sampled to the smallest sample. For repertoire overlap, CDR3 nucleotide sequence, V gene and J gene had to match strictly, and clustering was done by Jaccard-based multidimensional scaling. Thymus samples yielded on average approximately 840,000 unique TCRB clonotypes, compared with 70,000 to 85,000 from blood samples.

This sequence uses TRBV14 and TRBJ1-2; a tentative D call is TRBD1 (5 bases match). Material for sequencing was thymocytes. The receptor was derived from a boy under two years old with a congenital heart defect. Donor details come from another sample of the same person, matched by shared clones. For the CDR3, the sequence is CASSQVPRGDSNYGYTF. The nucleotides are TGTGCCAGCAGCCAAGTACCGCGGGGGGATTCTAACTATGGCTACACCTTC.